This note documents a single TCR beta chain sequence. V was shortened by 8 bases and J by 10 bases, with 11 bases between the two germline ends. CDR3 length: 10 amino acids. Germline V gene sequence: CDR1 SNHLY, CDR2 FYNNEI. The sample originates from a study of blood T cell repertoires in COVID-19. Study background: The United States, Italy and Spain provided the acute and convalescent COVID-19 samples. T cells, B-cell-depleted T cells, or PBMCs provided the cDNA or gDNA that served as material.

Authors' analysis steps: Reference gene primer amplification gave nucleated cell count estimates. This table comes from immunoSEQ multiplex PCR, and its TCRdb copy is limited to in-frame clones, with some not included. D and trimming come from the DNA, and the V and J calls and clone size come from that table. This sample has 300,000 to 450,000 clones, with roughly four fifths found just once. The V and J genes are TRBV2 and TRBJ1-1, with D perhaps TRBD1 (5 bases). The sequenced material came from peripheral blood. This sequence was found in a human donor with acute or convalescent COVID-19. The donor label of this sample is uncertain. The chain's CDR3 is CASGAGGAFF. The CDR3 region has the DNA TGTGCCAGCGGAGCCGGGGGAGCTTTCTTT. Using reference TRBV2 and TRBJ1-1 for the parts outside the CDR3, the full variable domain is EPEVTQTPSHQVTQMGQEVILRCVPISNHLYFYWYRQILGQKVEFLVSFYNNEISEKSEIFDDQFSVERPDGSNFTLKIRSTKLEDSAMYFCASGAGGAFFGQGTRLTVV.